This section outlines one T cell receptor beta chain sequence together with its context. Its antigen is as yet unknown. Total RNA, at least 6 micrograms per sample, came from PBMCs. This sample is part of a study of blood T cells in healthy people across ages. It was with a sample-barcoded 5' primer and a J-beta primer mix that a second PCR of about 6 to 11 cycles was run. Each CDR3 protein gets one entry after TCRdb re-called the 5' RACE reads with MiXCR. The sample shows about 800,000 distinct CDR3 sequences, roughly 64% of them seen only once. Findings and caveats of the study: Versus aged donors, long-lived donors had higher diversity and more naive CD4+ cells.

V lost 1 base to trimming and J lost 7 bases, with 16 bases between them. Germline V lookup: CDR1 SGHTA, CDR2 FQGNSA. This CDR3 has 16 amino acids. The TCR originated in a man aged 25 to 40 in good health. The chain combines TRBV7-2 with TRBJ1-4; D unclear. Material: blood. The CDR3 bases are TGTGCCAGCAGCTTAGGGGCCGGTCTCGGAGTTGAAAAACTGTTTTTT. This sequence encodes CASSLGAGLGVEKLFF.